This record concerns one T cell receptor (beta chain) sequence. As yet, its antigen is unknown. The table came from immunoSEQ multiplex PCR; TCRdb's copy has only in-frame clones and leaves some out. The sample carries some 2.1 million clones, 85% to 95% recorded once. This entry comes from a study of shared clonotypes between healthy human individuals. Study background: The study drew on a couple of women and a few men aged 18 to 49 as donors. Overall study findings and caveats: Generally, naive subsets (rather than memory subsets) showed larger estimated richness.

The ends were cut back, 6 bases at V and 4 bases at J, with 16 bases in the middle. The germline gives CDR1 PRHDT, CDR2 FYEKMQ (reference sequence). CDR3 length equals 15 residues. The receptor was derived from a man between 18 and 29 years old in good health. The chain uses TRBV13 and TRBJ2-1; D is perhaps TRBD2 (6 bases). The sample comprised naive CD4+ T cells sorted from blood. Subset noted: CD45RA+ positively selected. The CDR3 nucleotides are TGTGCCAGCAGACTCACGGGGGTGGGTTACAATGAGCAGTTCTTC. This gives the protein CASRLTGVGYNEQFF.